Below are 8 T cell receptor beta chains sequenced from a single sample in a study of CD8 T cells in Susac syndrome. RNA, at about 0.45 to 1 ug, was reverse transcribed with random hexamers. Each CDR3 protein is one row after TCRdb ran MiXCR on the immunoSEQ multiplex PCR reads. The sample gives about 190,000 distinct CDR3 sequences, roughly 91% of which show up once; 0.085% to 0.1% is in the top ten. The sequenced material came from CD4+ T cells from PBMCs. Source of these receptors: a human donor with Susac syndrome.

The chain is built from TRBV6-6 and TRBJ2-4; 12 nucleotides agree with TRBD2. With 6 bases clipped from V and 6 bases from J, the junction kept 3 bases outside the gene matches. The CDR3 sequence is 14 residues long. CDR1 and CDR2 from the germline V gene are MNHNY and SVGAGI (reference sequence). CDR3 in DNA: TGTGCCAGCAGCCTACTAGCGGGGGGAAACATTCAGTACTTC. This encodes CASSLLAGGNIQYF.

This rearrangement joins TRBV6-5 to TRBJ1-5; D remains unclear. The CDR3 covers 12 residues. Germline CDR1 reads MNHEY; CDR2 reads SVGAGI. Trimming removed 6 bases from V and 9 bases from J, with 12 bases in between. CDR3 in amino acids: CASSARFGPQHF. The CDR3 bases are TGTGCCAGCAGCGCCCGGTTCGGGCCCCAGCATTTT.

The genes are TRBV6-5 and TRBJ1-5; perhaps TRBD1 as D (5 bases). V dropped 4 bases and J dropped 4 bases, with 11 bases sitting between them. This CDR3 is built from 14 residues. Germline assignment: CDR1 MNHEY and CDR2 SVGAGI. The CDR3: CASSLGLVNQPQHF. The DNA of the CDR3 is TGTGCCAGCAGTTTGGGACTGGTAAATCAGCCCCAGCATTTT.

The V gene is TRBV10-3, the J gene TRBJ1-1; tentative D call: TRBD1 (6 bases). This CDR3 has 14 residues. Trimming left V 3 bases short and J 6 bases short, with 14 bases between. Germline CDR1 ENHRY, CDR2 SYGVKD. CDR3 region: CAISDAQGSAEAFF. CDR3 DNA sequence: TGTGCCATCAGTGACGCACAGGGCTCGGCTGAAGCTTTCTTT.

V usage is TRBV9 and J usage is TRBJ2-5; possible D gene TRBD1, 6 bases. The CDR3 has 15 residues. V was trimmed by 2 bases and J by 4 bases, leaving 15 bases between them. Germline V lookup: CDR1 SGDLS, CDR2 YYNGEE. The CDR3 DNA is TGTGCCAGCAGCGTGACTAACGGACAGTCAGAGACCCAGTACTTC. This gives the protein CASSVTNGQSETQYF.

This rearrangement joins TRBV3-1 to TRBJ2-1; a weak D match, TRBD2 (5 bases). Germline lookup yields CDR1 LGHDT and CDR2 YNNKEL (reference sequence). The V gene lost 1 base and the J gene lost 4 bases, with 11 bases spanning the gap. The CDR3 runs 15 residues. CDR3 sequence (DNA): TGTGCCAGCAGCCAAGGTTACGGGAATTACAATGAGCAGTTCTTC. It specifies CASSQGYGNYNEQFF.

This clonotype is a singleton in its sample. In nucleotides, the CDR3 is TGTGCCAGCAGTGACGGGATTGTCCAAGAGACCCAGTACTTC. Translation gives CASSDGIVQETQYF. The chain is built from TRBV25-1 and TRBJ2-5; tentatively, D is TRBD2 (5 bases). CDR3 length equals 14 residues. Between the trimmed V and J ends, which lost 3 bases and 1 base, there was a span of 9 bases. Germline-derived CDR1 and CDR2 are MGHDK and SYGVNS.

The chain uses TRBV27 and TRBJ1-5; 9 bases are shared with TRBD1. The V and J ends lost 5 bases and 1 base, in that order; junction bases with no gene match: 9. Germline V gene lookup returns CDR1 MNHEY and CDR2 SMNVEV (reference sequence). CDR3 length: 17 amino acids. CDR3 DNA sequence: TGTGCCAGCAGTCTTAAACAGGGGGCAGGGAGCAATCAGCCCCAGCATTTT. It codes for CASSLKQGAGSNQPQHF.